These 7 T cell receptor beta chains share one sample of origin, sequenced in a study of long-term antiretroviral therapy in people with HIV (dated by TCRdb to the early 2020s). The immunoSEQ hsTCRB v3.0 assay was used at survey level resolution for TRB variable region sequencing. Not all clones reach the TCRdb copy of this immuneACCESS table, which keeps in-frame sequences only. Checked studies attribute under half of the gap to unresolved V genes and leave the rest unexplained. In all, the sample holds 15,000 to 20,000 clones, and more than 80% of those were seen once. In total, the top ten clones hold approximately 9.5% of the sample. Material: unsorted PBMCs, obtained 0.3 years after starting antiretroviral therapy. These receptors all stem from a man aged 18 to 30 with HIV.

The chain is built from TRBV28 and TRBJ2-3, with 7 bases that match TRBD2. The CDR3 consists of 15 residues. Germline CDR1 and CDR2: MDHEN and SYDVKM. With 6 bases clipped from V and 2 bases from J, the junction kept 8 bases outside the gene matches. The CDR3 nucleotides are TGTGCCAGCAGCCTGAGCGGGGACTTCACAGATACGCAGTATTTT. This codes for CASSLSGDFTDTQYF.

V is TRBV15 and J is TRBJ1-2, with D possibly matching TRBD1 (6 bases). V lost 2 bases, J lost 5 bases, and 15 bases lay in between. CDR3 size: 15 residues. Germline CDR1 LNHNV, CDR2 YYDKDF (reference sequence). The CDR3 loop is CATSRREGEPYGYTF. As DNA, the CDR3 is TGTGCCACCAGCAGACGGGAGGGGGAGCCTTATGGCTACACCTTC. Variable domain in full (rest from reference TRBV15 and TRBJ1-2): DAMVIQNPRYQVTQFGKPVTLSCSQTLNHNVMYWYQQKSSQAPKLLFHYYDKDFNNEADTPDNFQSRRPNTSFCFLDIRSPGLGDTAMYLCATSRREGEPYGYTFGSGTRLTVV.

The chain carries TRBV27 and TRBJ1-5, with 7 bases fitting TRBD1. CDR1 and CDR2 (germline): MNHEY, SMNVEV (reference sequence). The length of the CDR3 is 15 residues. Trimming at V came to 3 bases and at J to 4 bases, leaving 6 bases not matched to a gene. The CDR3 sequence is CASSFRQGINQPQHF. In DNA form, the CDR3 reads TGTGCCAGCAGTTTCCGACAGGGAATTAATCAGCCCCAGCATTTT.

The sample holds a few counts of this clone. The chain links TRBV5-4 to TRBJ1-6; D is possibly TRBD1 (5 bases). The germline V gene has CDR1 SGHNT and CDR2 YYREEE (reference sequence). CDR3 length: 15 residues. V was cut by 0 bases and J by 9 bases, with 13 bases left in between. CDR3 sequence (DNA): TGTGCCAGCAGCTTGGCCGGGGCTAGCGGTTCACCCCTCCACTTT. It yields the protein CASSLAGASGSPLHF.

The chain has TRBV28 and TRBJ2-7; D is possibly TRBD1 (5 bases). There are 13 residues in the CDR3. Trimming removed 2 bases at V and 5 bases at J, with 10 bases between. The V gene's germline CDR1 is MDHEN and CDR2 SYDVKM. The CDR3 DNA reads TGTGCCAGCAGTTTACTCCAGGGCCACGAGCAGTACTTC. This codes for CASSLLQGHEQYF.

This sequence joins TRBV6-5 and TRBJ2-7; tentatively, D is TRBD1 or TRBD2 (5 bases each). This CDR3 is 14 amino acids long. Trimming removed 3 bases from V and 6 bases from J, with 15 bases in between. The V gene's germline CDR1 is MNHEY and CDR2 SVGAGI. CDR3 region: CASSYPGAAAEQYF. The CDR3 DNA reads TGTGCCAGCAGTTATCCCGGGGCCGCTGCCGAGCAGTACTTC.

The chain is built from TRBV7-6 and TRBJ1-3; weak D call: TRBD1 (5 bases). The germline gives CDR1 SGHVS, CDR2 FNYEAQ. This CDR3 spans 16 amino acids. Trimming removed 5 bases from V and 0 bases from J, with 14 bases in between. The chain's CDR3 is CASSPRQIISGNTIYF. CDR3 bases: TGTGCCAGCAGCCCGAGACAGATAATCTCTGGAAACACCATATATTTT. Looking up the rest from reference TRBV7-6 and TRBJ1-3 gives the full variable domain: GAGVSQSPRYKVTKRGQDVALRCDPISGHVSLYWYRQALGQGPEFLTYFNYEAQQDKSGLPNDRFSAERPEGSISTLTIQRTEQRDSAMYRCASSPRQIISGNTIYFGEGSWLTVV.